The 25 T cell receptor beta chains in this list originate from one sample, sequenced in a study of cytomegalovirus exposure and HLA in healthy donors. Primers for the PCR totalled 60 Vbeta and 13 Jbeta. TCRdb's copy holds only in-frame clones and misses some; the assay was immunoSEQ multiplex PCR. The table records over 150,000 clones, roughly 80% of them present only once. Input material: PBMCs. The receptors were sampled from a woman aged 25 to 39 in good health and CMV-seropositive.

This chain uses TRBV18 with TRBJ1-4, with D uncertain. This CDR3 region has 15 residues. Deletions cut 4 bases from V and 8 bases from J, with 17 bases between. Germline V gives CDR1 KGHSH, CDR2 LQKENI. CDR3 sequence: CASSLNDGVEEKLFF. The CDR3 DNA is TGTGCCAGCTCACTCAATGACGGGGTTGAGGAAAAACTGTTTTTT. The full variable domain, in which reference TRBV18 and TRBJ1-4 provide the parts outside the CDR3, is NAGVMQNPRHLVRRRGQEARLRCSPMKGHSHVYWYRQLPEEGLKFMVYLQKENIIDESGMPKERFSAEFPKEGPSILRIQQVVRGDSAAYFCASSLNDGVEEKLFFGSGTQLSVL.

This rearrangement joins TRBV15 to TRBJ2-5; 8 bases map to TRBD1. Germline V CDR1 and CDR2: LNHNV, YYDKDF (reference sequence). The CDR3 extends over 12 amino acids. The trim removed 9 bases at V and 7 bases at J, leaving 7 bases unmatched. CDR3 protein: CATGTGGGTQYF. The CDR3 DNA sequence: TGTGCCACGGGGACAGGTGGAGGGACCCAGTACTTC.

This sequence joins TRBV27 and TRBJ1-4; 7 bases fit TRBD1. The CDR3 spans 14 residues. The ends lost 6 bases at V and 5 bases at J; junction bases unmatched: 6. Germline V gene sequence: CDR1 MNHEY, CDR2 SMNVEV (reference sequence). CDR3 protein: CASRPDRANEKLFF. CDR3 DNA: TGTGCCAGCAGGCCCGACAGGGCGAATGAAAAACTGTTTTTT.

The chain has TRBV10-3 and TRBJ2-1; 11 nucleotides line up with TRBD2. Trimming removed 6 bases from V and 4 bases from J; junction bases left unmatched: 8. Germline V gives CDR1 ENHRY, CDR2 SYGVKD. The CDR3 consists of 16 residues. The CDR3 DNA sequence: TGTGCCATCAGCGCGAAACTAGCGGGGGCTTACAATGAGCAGTTCTTC. It yields the protein CAISAKLAGAYNEQFF.

The genes are TRBV10-3 and TRBJ2-7; the D gene is possibly TRBD1 (6 bases). The V gene lost 2 bases and the J gene lost 7 bases, with 18 bases spanning the gap. Per the germline V gene, CDR1 is ENHRY and CDR2 is SYGVKD. The CDR3 is 15 residues long. The CDR3 here is CAISEPTGTPEEQYF. DNA of the CDR3: TGTGCCATCAGTGAGCCGACAGGCACCCCTGAGGAGCAGTACTTC.

This chain connects TRBV7-2 to TRBJ2-5; the match to TRBD1 covers 8 bases. J gave up 2 bases and V 5 bases, and 4 bases lay outside the gene matches. Germline loops: CDR1 SGHTA, CDR2 FQGNSA. The length of the CDR3 is 14 residues. Written as DNA, the CDR3 is TGTGCCAGCAGCACAAACAGGGGGCAAGAGACCCAGTACTTC. Its protein product is CASSTNRGQETQYF. The whole variable domain, remainder taken from reference TRBV7-2 and TRBJ2-5, is GAGVSQSPSNKVTEKGKDVELRCDPISGHTALYWYRQSLGQGLEFLIYFQGNSAPDKSGLPSDRFSAERTGGSVSTLTIQRTQQEDSAVYLCASSTNRGQETQYFGPGTRLLVL.

This clone was found a few times. The chain links TRBV6-1 to TRBJ1-4, with D possibly being TRBD1 (6 bases). CDR3 length: 13 amino acids. Trimming stripped 9 bases from V and 6 bases from J, with 14 bases between. Germline CDR1 is MNHNS and CDR2 is SASEGT. Here the CDR3 reads CASRGAGYEKLFF. The CDR3 region has the DNA TGTGCCAGTCGGGGGGCGGGATATGAAAAACTGTTTTTT.

The chain couples TRBV18 to TRBJ1-1; TRBD1 matches at 8 bases. CDR1 and CDR2 (germline): KGHSH, LQKENI. V dropped 1 base and J dropped 0; count of bases not matched to a gene: 7. This CDR3 spans 17 amino acids. As DNA, the CDR3 is TGTGCCAGCTCACCACGGGCACAGGGGGGGTTGAACACTGAAGCTTTCTTT. Its protein product is CASSPRAQGGLNTEAFF.

This clone was observed a single time. The chain links TRBV7-2 to TRBJ2-7; 8 bases map to TRBD2. V trimming: 1 base; J trimming: 3 bases; junction bases outside the gene matches: 5. The CDR3 runs to 15 residues. The germline V gene encodes CDR1 SGHTA and CDR2 FQGNSA. The CDR3 region is CASSLVVLAGYEQYF. The DNA of the CDR3 is TGTGCCAGCAGCTTAGTAGTCCTAGCGGGCTACGAGCAGTACTTC.

The chain recombines TRBV7-9 with TRBJ2-7; 12 bases line up with TRBD1. Unmatched junction bases numbered 11, after V lost 5 bases and J lost 6 bases. Germline V CDR1 and CDR2: SEHNR, FQNEAQ (reference sequence). The CDR3 is made up of 16 amino acids. The DNA for the CDR3 is TGTGCCAGCAGCCTGGGGACAGGGGGCGCAATGGGCGAGCAGTACTTC. It encodes CASSLGTGGAMGEQYF.

With respect to this clone: In the same sample, other DNA sequences code for this CDR3. J is TRBJ2-5 and V is TRBV7-2, with 9 bases aligning to TRBD1. The J call is doubtful: the DNA matches TRBJ2-7 better. Per germline, CDR1 SGHTA and CDR2 FQGNSA. This CDR3 spans 15 amino acids. This CDR3 reads CASSLKGQGAYEQYF. CDR3 nucleotide sequence: TGTGCCAGCAGCTTAAAGGGACAGGGTGCCTACGAGCAGTACTTC.

The chain carries TRBV29-1 and TRBJ1-1; the D gene is possibly TRBD1 (6 bases). CDR1 SQVTM and CDR2 ANQGSEA come from the germline V gene. This CDR3 comprises 12 residues. V was shortened by 6 bases and J by 4 bases, with 12 bases between the two germline ends. DNA of the CDR3: TGCAGCGTGCAAACAGGGTTCACTGAAGCTTTCTTT. Translated: CSVQTGFTEAFF.

The rearrangement links TRBV7-2 to TRBJ1-5; 9 nucleotides align to TRBD1. With V trimmed by 4 bases and J by 6 bases, 7 bases remained unmatched. Germline CDR1 reads SGHTA; CDR2 reads FQGNSA. The CDR3 runs to 15 residues. CDR3 residues: CASSSRTGAGQPQHF. Here the CDR3 DNA reads TGTGCCAGCAGCTCCCGGACAGGGGCGGGTCAGCCCCAGCATTTT.

This clone was counted a few times. Other nucleotide sequences from this sample produce the same CDR3. The J gene is TRBJ1-2, the V gene TRBV2; D is undetermined. The V end was cut by 6 bases, the J end by 4 bases, with 9 bases between. The CDR3 spans 12 residues. Germline V gene lookup returns CDR1 SNHLY and CDR2 FYNNEI. CDR3 DNA sequence: TGTGCCAGCAGCGCGGGGATCTATGGCTACACCTTC. Its translation is CASSAGIYGYTF.

The rearrangement links TRBV4-2 to TRBJ2-3; weak D call: TRBD2 (6 bases). Germline lookup yields CDR1 LGHNA and CDR2 YNFKEQ. V was shortened by 0 bases and J by 2 bases, with 15 bases between the two germline ends. The CDR3 runs to 17 residues. CDR3 bases: TGTGCCAGCAGCCAAGATTGGCGTTGGGAGGACACAGATACGCAGTATTTT. Translation: CASSQDWRWEDTDTQYF.

The CDR3 protein is CASITATSGAGEQYF. CDR3 DNA: TGTGCCAGCATCACGGCGACTAGCGGGGCTGGGGAGCAGTACTTC. The gene calls are TRBV28 and TRBJ2-7, with 11 bases aligning to TRBD2. The V gene end was trimmed by 7 bases and the J gene end by 7 bases; junction bases not matched to a gene: 12. Germline V CDR1 and CDR2: MDHEN, SYDVKM. CDR3 length: 15 amino acids.

J is TRBJ1-4 and V is TRBV5-1; D not certain. The V end was cut by 0 bases, the J end by 6 bases, with 12 bases between. From germline, CDR1 is SGHRS and CDR2 YFSETQ. The CDR3 loop spans 15 amino acids. CDR3 coding DNA: TGCGCCAGCAGCTTGGTTTCAGAAGGAGATGAAAAACTGTTTTTT. Amino acid sequence: CASSLVSEGDEKLFF.

The chain joins TRBV4-2 to TRBJ2-7; perhaps TRBD2 as D (6 bases). The CDR3 length is 15 residues. Germline V lookup: CDR1 LGHNA, CDR2 YNFKEQ. Trimming removed 4 bases from V and 0 bases from J, with 13 bases in between. CDR3 bases: TGTGCCAGCAGCCGGGACTCCCAGAGCTCCTACGAGCAGTACTTC. Translation: CASSRDSQSSYEQYF.

The CDR3 sequence: CASRRDTLRDGYTF. The CDR3 coding sequence is TGTGCCAGCAGACGAGACACCCTCAGGGATGGCTACACCTTC. The chain uses TRBV6-1 and TRBJ1-2; a possible D gene is TRBD1 (5 bases). This CDR3 contains 14 residues. V was clipped by 6 bases and J by 6 bases, with 17 bases between them. Germline CDR1 reads MNHNS; CDR2 reads SASEGT.

J is TRBJ1-6 and V is TRBV7-2; D uncertain. This CDR3 is 15 amino acids long. Trimming shortened V by 11 bases and J by 0 bases, and 14 bases separated the two germline ends. Germline V gives CDR1 SGHTA, CDR2 FQGNSA. In DNA form, the CDR3 reads TGTGCCGGGCGTGTCCTCCTCTCCTATAATTCACCCCTCCACTTT. This sequence encodes CAGRVLLSYNSPLHF.

The gene calls are TRBV5-6 and TRBJ1-1; TRBD1 matches 9 bases. The CDR3 spans 15 residues. The V gene end was trimmed by 3 bases and the J gene end by 6 bases; junction bases not matched to a gene: 9. CDR1 is SGHDT and CDR2 is YYEEEE in the germline V gene. CDR3 region: CASSSDRGTPPEAFF. The DNA for the CDR3 is TGTGCCAGCAGCTCTGACAGGGGGACTCCTCCTGAAGCTTTCTTT.

The chain joins TRBV5-5 to TRBJ1-1, with 7 nucleotides matching TRBD1. J lost 8 bases, V lost 3 bases, and 13 bases had no gene match. CDR1 is SGHKS and CDR2 is YYEKEE in the germline V gene (reference sequence). The CDR3 sequence is 15 residues long. The CDR3 DNA is TGTGCCAGCAGCTCCTGGATGAAACAGGGGAGGGAAGCTTTCTTT. Residues: CASSSWMKQGREAFF. Full variable domain (remainder filled in from reference TRBV5-5 and TRBJ1-1): DAGVTQSPTHLIKTRGQQVTLRCSPISGHKSVSWYQQVLGQGPQFIFQYYEKEERGRGNFPDRFSARQFPNYSSELNVNALLLGDSALYLCASSSWMKQGREAFFGQGTRLTVV.

V is TRBV28 and J is TRBJ2-6; tentative D call: TRBD2 (6 bases). The CDR3 sequence is 18 residues long. From germline, CDR1 is MDHEN and CDR2 SYDVKM. Trimming left V 1 base short and J 1 base short, with 14 bases between. The CDR3 is CASSLFRVRESGANVLTF. The CDR3 region has the DNA TGTGCCAGCAGTTTATTCAGGGTCCGGGAGTCTGGGGCCAACGTCCTGACTTTC.

This clone was seen only once. The chain combines TRBV29-1 with TRBJ1-4, with 7 bases that match TRBD1. The CDR3 extends over 14 amino acids. The germline V gene has CDR1 SQVTM and CDR2 ANQGSEA. V lost 4 bases to trimming and J lost 3 bases; unmatched junction nucleotides: 5. The CDR3 DNA reads as TGCAGCGTTGCCGGACAGGCCGCTAATGAAAAACTGTTTTTT. Translation: CSVAGQAANEKLFF.

This chain uses TRBV2 with TRBJ2-3; the D gene is possibly TRBD1 (7 bases). The CDR3 contains 13 residues. Germline V gene lookup returns CDR1 SNHLY and CDR2 FYNNEI. Trimming removed 10 bases from V and 2 bases from J, with 13 bases in between. Here the CDR3 DNA reads TGTGCCACCCGGAGGGGGCACACAGATACGCAGTATTTT. Translation: CATRRGHTDTQYF.